This T cell receptor beta chain was profiled in a study of blood T cell repertoires in COVID-19. As for the study in general: Samples of COVID-19 (acute and convalescent) were obtained from the United States, Italy and Spain.

The CDR3 loop spans 14 amino acids. Germline CDR1 and CDR2: MNHEY and SVGAGI. Trimming took 5 bases from V and 3 from J; bases not matched to a gene: 6. As processed by the authors: Estimation of nucleated cell counts relied on the amplification of reference gene primers. Libraries were prepared by immunoSEQ multiplex PCR; TCRdb keeps only in-frame clonotypes and omits some of them. For V, J and clone size, that table is used; D and trimming come from the DNA. This table holds roughly 50,000 clones, 75% to 90% found once. V is TRBV6-5 and J is TRBJ2-7; TRBD2 matches 8 bases. This receptor was taken from a woman aged 55-69 years with active COVID-19. The sequenced sample was peripheral blood. CDR3 amino acids: CASSPGGLSYEQYF. CDR3 DNA: TGTGCCAGCAGTCCGGGGGGGCTAAGCTACGAGCAGTACTTC.